The T cell receptor (beta chain) described here comes from a study of cytomegalovirus exposure and HLA in healthy donors. Sequenced by immunoSEQ multiplex PCR; TCRdb stores in-frame clones only, minus some. The sample records about 120,000 clones, more than 75% being singletons. This CDR3 has 13 residues. The germline V gene has CDR1 GTSNPN and CDR2 SVGIG (reference sequence). Losses at the gene ends were 5 bases for V and 4 bases for J; bases not matched to a gene: 7. The TCR originated in a man aged 18 to 29 in good health and CMV-seronegative. J is TRBJ1-1 and V is TRBV30; TRBD1 matches 7 bases. Sequencing used PBMCs. This CDR3 is CAWARQGGTEAFF. CDR3 bases: TGTGCCTGGGCCCGACAGGGTGGCACTGAAGCTTTCTTT.